This T cell receptor (beta chain) was documented in a study of blood T cell repertoires in COVID-19. Across the study: The samples span acute and convalescent COVID-19 from the United States, Italy and Spain. The cDNA or gDNA used as material had been derived from T cells, B-cell-depleted T cells, or PBMCs.

Patients at the Seattle site were enrolled during active infection and followed longitudinally. The authors' processing: Amplification from reference gene primers served as the basis for estimated nucleated cell counts. TCRdb keeps only in-frame clones here, not all; method: immunoSEQ multiplex PCR. V, J and clone size reflect that table, while D and trimming were determined from the DNA. The repertoire has 150,000 or so clones, 70% to 90% of them found once; the top ten carry about 8%. V lost 0 bases and J 0 bases, leaving 8 bases between the germline ends. The CDR3 sequence is 15 residues long. Germline-derived CDR1 and CDR2 are SGDLS and YYNGEE.

The sequence came from a woman in her fifties or sixties with COVID-19, enrolled during active disease. The gene calls are TRBV9 and TRBJ2-3; weak D call: TRBD2 (6 bases). Sequencing used peripheral blood. For the CDR3, the DNA is TGTGCCAGCAGCGTAGACGGGACTAGCACAGATACGCAGTATTTT. It yields the protein CASSVDGTSTDTQYF.